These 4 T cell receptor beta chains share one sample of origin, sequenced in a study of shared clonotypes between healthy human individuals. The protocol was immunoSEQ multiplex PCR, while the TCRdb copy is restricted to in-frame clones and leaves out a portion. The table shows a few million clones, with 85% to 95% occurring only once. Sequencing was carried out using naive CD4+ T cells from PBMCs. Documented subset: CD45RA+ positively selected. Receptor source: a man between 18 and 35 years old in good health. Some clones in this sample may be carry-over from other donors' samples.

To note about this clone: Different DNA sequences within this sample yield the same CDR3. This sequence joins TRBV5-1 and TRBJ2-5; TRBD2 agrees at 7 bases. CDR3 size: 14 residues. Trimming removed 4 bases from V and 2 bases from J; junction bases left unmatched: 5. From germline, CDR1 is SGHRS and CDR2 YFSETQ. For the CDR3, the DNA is TGCGCCAGCAGCCCCTGGGGGGGGCAAGAGACCCAGTACTTC. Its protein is CASSPWGGQETQYF.

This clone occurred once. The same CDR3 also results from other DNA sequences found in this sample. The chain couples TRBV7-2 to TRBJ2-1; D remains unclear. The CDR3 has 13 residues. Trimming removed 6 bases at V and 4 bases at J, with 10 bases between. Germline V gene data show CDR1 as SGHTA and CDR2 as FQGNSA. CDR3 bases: TGTGCCAGCAGTCCGGGCCCTTACAATGAGCAGTTCTTC. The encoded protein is CASSPGPYNEQFF.

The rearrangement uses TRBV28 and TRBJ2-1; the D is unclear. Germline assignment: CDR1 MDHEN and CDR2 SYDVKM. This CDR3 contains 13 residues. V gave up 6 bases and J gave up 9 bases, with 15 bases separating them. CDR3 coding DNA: TGTGCCAGCAGCCGGGTACTTCAGGTTGAGCAGTTCTTC. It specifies CASSRVLQVEQFF.

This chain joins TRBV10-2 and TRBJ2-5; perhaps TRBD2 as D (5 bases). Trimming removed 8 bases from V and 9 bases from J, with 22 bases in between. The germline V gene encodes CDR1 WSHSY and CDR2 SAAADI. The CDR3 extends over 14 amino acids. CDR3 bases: TGCGCCAGCTCCCGTGGGCGGGTAGAAAGGGCCCAGTACTTC. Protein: CASSRGRVERAQYF.